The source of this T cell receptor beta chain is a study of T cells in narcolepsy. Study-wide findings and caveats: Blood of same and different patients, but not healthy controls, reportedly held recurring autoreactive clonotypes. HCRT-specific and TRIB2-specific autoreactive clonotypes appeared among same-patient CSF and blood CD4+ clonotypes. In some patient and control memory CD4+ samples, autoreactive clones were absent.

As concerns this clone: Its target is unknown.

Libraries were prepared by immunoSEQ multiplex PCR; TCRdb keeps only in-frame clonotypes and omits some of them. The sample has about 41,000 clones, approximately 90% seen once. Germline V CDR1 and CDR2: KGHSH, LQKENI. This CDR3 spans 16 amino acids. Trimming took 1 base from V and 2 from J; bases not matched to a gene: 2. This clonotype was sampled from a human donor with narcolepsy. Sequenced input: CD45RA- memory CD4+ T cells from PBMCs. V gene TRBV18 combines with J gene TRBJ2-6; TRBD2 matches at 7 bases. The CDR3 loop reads CASSPQGGAGANVLTF. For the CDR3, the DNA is TGTGCCAGCTCACCACAGGGAGGGGCTGGGGCCAACGTCCTGACTTTC.